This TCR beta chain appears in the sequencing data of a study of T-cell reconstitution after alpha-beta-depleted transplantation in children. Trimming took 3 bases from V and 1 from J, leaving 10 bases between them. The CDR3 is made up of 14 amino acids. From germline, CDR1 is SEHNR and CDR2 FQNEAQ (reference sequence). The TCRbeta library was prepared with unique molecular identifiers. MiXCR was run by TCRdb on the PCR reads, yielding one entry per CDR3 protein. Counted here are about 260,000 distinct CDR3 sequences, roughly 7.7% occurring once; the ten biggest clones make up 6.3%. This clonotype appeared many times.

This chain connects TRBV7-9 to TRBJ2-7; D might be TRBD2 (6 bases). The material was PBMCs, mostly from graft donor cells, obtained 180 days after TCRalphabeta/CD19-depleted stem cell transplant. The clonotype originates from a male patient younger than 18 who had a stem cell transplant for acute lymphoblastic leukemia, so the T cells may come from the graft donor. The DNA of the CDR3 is TGTGCCAGCAGCTTCGGGACTGGTTCCTACGAGCAGTACTTC. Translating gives CASSFGTGSYEQYF.